Below are 28 T cell receptor beta chains sequenced from a single sample in a study of T cells after yellow fever vaccination. TCRdb reprocessed the 5' RACE reads with MiXCR, giving one entry per CDR3 protein. Among more than 25,000 distinct CDR3 sequences listed, roughly 4.5% were seen once. The input for sequencing was PBMCs, either bulk or a sorted T-cell subset (CD4+, CD8+, memory, or dextramer-sorted; not recorded which), taken on the day of the yellow fever booster vaccination. The receptor set was obtained from a man aged 18 to 35 who received the YFV17D yellow fever vaccine.

This clonotype has at least ten counts. As DNA, the CDR3 is TGTGCCAGCAGCTTAGGGTCCTCTAGCGGGTGGTACAATGAGCAGTTCTTC. Residues: CASSLGSSSGWYNEQFF. The rearrangement joins TRBV7-6 to TRBJ2-1, with 8 bases matching TRBD2. Trimming removed 1 base from V and 4 bases from J; junction bases left unmatched: 9. The germline gives CDR1 SGHVS, CDR2 FNYEAQ. This CDR3 is built from 17 residues.

This clonotype was seen many times. This sequence joins TRBV28 and TRBJ2-5; D call uncertain. CDR3 length equals 15 residues. CDR1 and CDR2 (germline): MDHEN, SYDVKM. Trimming took off 4 bases at V and 1 base at J, with 13 bases between the two ends. CDR3 DNA sequence: TGTGCCAGCAGTTCCCCCGCGGCCCTCCAAGAGACCCAGTACTTC. This translates into CASSSPAALQETQYF.

This clonotype was observed many times. The V gene is TRBV27, the J gene TRBJ1-4; possibly TRBD1 for D (5 bases). Trimming pared 7 bases from V and 8 bases from J, leaving 14 bases between. The V gene's germline CDR1 is MNHEY and CDR2 SMNVEV (reference sequence). The CDR3 is 13 amino acids. CDR3 DNA sequence: TGTGCCAGCACTTCCGGGGCCGCGGAAAAACTGTTTTTT. As protein: CASTSGAAEKLFF.

This clonotype was counted a few times. This chain uses TRBV7-9 with TRBJ1-2, with TRBD1 matching over 9 bases. This CDR3 comprises 16 residues. Germline loops: CDR1 SEHNR, CDR2 FQNEAQ (reference sequence). V dropped 2 bases and J dropped 0; count of bases not matched to a gene: 4. The CDR3 spells CASSLNRGRTNYGYTF. In DNA, the CDR3 is TGTGCCAGCAGCTTAAACAGGGGGCGAACTAACTATGGCTACACCTTC. Full variable domain (missing parts from reference TRBV7-9 and TRBJ1-2): DTGVSQNPRHKITKRGQNVTFRCDPISEHNRLYWYRQTLGQGPEFLTYFQNEAQLEKSRLLSDRFSAERPKGSFSTLEIQRTEQGDSAMYLCASSLNRGRTNYGYTFGSGTRLTVV.

This clonotype was seen repeatedly, ten times or more. The chain carries TRBV20-1 and TRBJ2-7; D assignment may be TRBD1 or TRBD2 (5 bases each). Germline CDR1 DFQATT, CDR2 SNEGSKA (reference sequence). V was clipped by 4 bases and J by 7 bases, with 26 bases between them. The CDR3 is 16 amino acids. The CDR3 region has the DNA TGCAGTGCTATGGGGGAACGTTGGGGATCTCTACGTGAGCAGTACTTC. It encodes CSAMGERWGSLREQYF.

This clonotype was seen many times. The chain uses TRBV7-9 and TRBJ1-1; the match to TRBD1 covers 11 bases. Germline CDR1 SEHNR, CDR2 FQNEAQ (reference sequence). The CDR3 sequence is 17 residues long. V shed 4 bases and J 11 bases; nucleotides not matched to a gene: 18. CDR3 sequence (DNA): TGTGCCAGCAGCTCTGCTATTCCGGGACAGGGGGACGATCGGGCTTTCTTT. Its protein is CASSSAIPGQGDDRAFF.

Only a few counts were recorded for this clonotype. The genes are TRBV4-2 and TRBJ2-1; 8 positions agree with TRBD2. The germline V gene encodes CDR1 LGHNA and CDR2 YNFKEQ. The V segment lost 0 bases and the J segment 5 bases; nucleotides outside the gene matches: 15. This CDR3 region has 19 residues. CDR3 in amino acids: CASSQDGLAEAGGNNEQFF. CDR3 DNA sequence: TGTGCCAGCAGCCAAGACGGACTGGCCGAGGCGGGGGGAAACAATGAGCAGTTCTTC.

By sample fraction, this clonotype is large. The gene calls are TRBV7-2 and TRBJ1-1; TRBD1 matches at 7 bases. This CDR3 contains 14 residues. The junction had 3 bases not matched to a gene; V was cut back by 1 base and J by 4 bases. Looked up from germline, CDR1 is SGHTA and CDR2 is FQGNSA. CDR3 loop: CASSLGSGGTEAFF. In DNA form, the CDR3 reads TGTGCCAGCAGCTTAGGGTCAGGGGGCACTGAAGCTTTCTTT.

This clonotype appeared many times. V usage is TRBV5-1 and J usage is TRBJ1-1, with a possible D match to TRBD1 (6 bases). Trimming removed 5 bases at V and 1 base at J, with 12 bases between. CDR3 length: 14 amino acids. Germline V lookup: CDR1 SGHRS, CDR2 YFSETQ. The CDR3 DNA reads as TGCGCCAGCAGGGCGGGACACCAGAACACTGAAGCTTTCTTT. This sequence encodes CASRAGHQNTEAFF.

This clonotype was seen ten or more times. The chain joins TRBV7-2 to TRBJ2-5, with D unresolved. Trimming shortened V by 0 bases and J by 5 bases, and 10 bases separated the two germline ends. This CDR3 contains 14 residues. Germline loops: CDR1 SGHTA, CDR2 FQGNSA. The CDR3 region has the DNA TGTGCCAGCAGCTTAGCCTTGCTCCGGGAGACCCAGTACTTC. Amino acids: CASSLALLRETQYF.

This clonotype was counted at least ten times. V gene TRBV7-3 combines with J gene TRBJ2-5; D is unclear. CDR1 is SGHTA and CDR2 is FQGTGA in the germline V gene. Trimming left V 0 bases short and J 1 base short, with 6 bases between. CDR3 length: 14 amino acids. The CDR3 is CASSLTGPQETQYF. The CDR3 bases are TGTGCCAGCAGCTTAACGGGTCCCCAAGAGACCCAGTACTTC.

This clonotype occurred many times. The chain carries TRBV5-5 and TRBJ2-7, with a weak D call TRBD1 (7 bases). The CDR3 spans 15 residues. From germline, CDR1 is SGHKS and CDR2 YYEKEE (reference sequence). V lost 4 bases and J lost 6, with 20 bases in between. Written as DNA, the CDR3 is TGTGCCAGCAGCAGAGCTCCAGGGGGGCGGACCGAGCAGTACGTC. Translation gives CASSRAPGGRTEQYV.

This clonotype was recorded at least ten times. This chain joins TRBV7-2 and TRBJ1-2; perhaps TRBD1 as D (5 bases). The V end lost 6 bases, the J end lost 1 base, and 9 bases lay between the germline ends. Germline CDR1 is SGHTA and CDR2 is FQGNSA. There are 13 residues in the CDR3. The CDR3 loop reads CASRPDSNYGYTF. CDR3 bases: TGTGCCAGCAGACCTGACAGTAACTATGGCTACACCTTC.

This clonotype was counted at least ten times. The chain combines TRBV20-1 with TRBJ2-7; TRBD1 aligns across 9 bases. Germline V lookup: CDR1 DFQATT, CDR2 SNEGSKA (reference sequence). Germline trimming cut 6 bases from V and 1 base from J; bases unmatched to any gene: 1. The CDR3 loop spans 12 amino acids. The CDR3 region is CSAGTGSYEQYF. Written as DNA, the CDR3 is TGCAGTGCCGGGACAGGGTCCTACGAGCAGTACTTC.

This clonotype was counted between two and nine times. This rearrangement joins TRBV12-3 or TRBV12-4 to TRBJ1-3; D not certain. The CDR3 is 20 amino acids. Trimming shortened V by 2 bases and J by 4 bases, and 27 bases separated the two germline ends. This chain's CDR3 is CASSLRASSWGRGEGNTIYF. DNA for the CDR3: TGTGCCAGCAGTTTAAGAGCCTCTTCGTGGGGTCGCGGGGAGGGAAACACCATATATTTT.

This clonotype was recorded at least ten times. J is TRBJ1-3 and V is TRBV7-2, with 8 bases matching TRBD1. The CDR3 length is 16 residues. After removal of 5 bases from V and 0 bases from J, the junction contained 6 bases not matched to a gene. Germline V CDR1 and CDR2: SGHTA, FQGNSA. The CDR3 nucleotides read TGTGCCAGCAGCGTCGGACAGGGAATCTCTGGAAACACCATATATTTT. It yields the protein CASSVGQGISGNTIYF.

This clonotype has at least ten counts. This chain's CDR3 is CSADRLTGNHYGYTF. CDR3 nucleotide sequence: TGCAGTGCTGACCGACTTACGGGGAACCACTATGGCTACACCTTC. This rearrangement joins TRBV20-1 to TRBJ1-2; D is undetermined. Germline V gene lookup returns CDR1 DFQATT and CDR2 SNEGSKA (reference sequence). V was trimmed by 5 bases and J by 3 bases, leaving 19 bases between them. The CDR3 has 15 residues.

Many counts were recorded for this clonotype. Just one base apart from a much larger clone, this may be a read error. This rearrangement joins TRBV4-3 to TRBJ1-1, with D unclear. This CDR3 is built from 13 residues. The V gene lost 0 bases and the J gene lost 0 bases, with 2 bases spanning the gap. CDR1 LGHNA and CDR2 YSLEER come from the germline V gene. The CDR3 nucleotides are TGCGCCAGCAGCCAAGATCTGAACACTGAAGCTTTCTTT. Translating it yields CASSQDLNTEAFF.

Many counts were recorded for this clonotype. The chain employs TRBV5-4 and TRBJ2-1; D is undetermined. The germline V gene encodes CDR1 SGHNT and CDR2 YYREEE (reference sequence). The CDR3 covers 11 residues. Trimming pared 3 bases from V and 7 bases from J, leaving 5 bases between. CDR3 residues: CASSWGNEQFF. The CDR3 DNA reads TGTGCCAGCAGCTGGGGTAATGAGCAGTTCTTC.

This clonotype was recorded many times. This chain connects TRBV27 to TRBJ1-2, with TRBD1 as a possible D gene (6 bases). V was shortened by 3 bases and J by 7 bases, with 21 bases between the two germline ends. This CDR3 comprises 16 residues. Germline V gene sequence: CDR1 MNHEY, CDR2 SMNVEV (reference sequence). Here the CDR3 DNA reads TGTGCCAGCAGTTTTTGGGCCGCGGGGGGCAGGGGTGGCTACACCTTC. Residues: CASSFWAAGGRGGYTF.

This clonotype was seen at least ten times. The CDR3 DNA follows: TGCAGCGTCCAACCCCGCCTCGACACTGAAGCTTTCTTT. This codes for CSVQPRLDTEAFF. The V gene is TRBV29-1, the J gene TRBJ1-1; no definite D call. V gave up 6 bases and J gave up 3 bases, with 14 bases separating them. The germline gives CDR1 SQVTM, CDR2 ANQGSEA. This CDR3 spans 13 amino acids. Full variable domain (remainder filled in from reference TRBV29-1 and TRBJ1-1): SAVISQKPSRDICQRGTSLTIQCQVDSQVTMMFWYRQQPGQSLTLIATANQGSEATYESGFVIDKFPISRPNLTFSTLTVSNMSPEDSSIYLCSVQPRLDTEAFFGQGTRLTVV.

Only a few counts were recorded for this clonotype. The chain combines TRBV3-1 with TRBJ1-1; D not certain. V shed 4 bases and J shed 1 base, with 13 bases lying between them. The CDR3 consists of 15 residues. Germline values: CDR1 LGHDT, CDR2 YNNKEL (reference sequence). DNA for the CDR3: TGTGCCAGCAGCCCCCTCGCGGGGAGGAACACTGAAGCTTTCTTT. Its protein is CASSPLAGRNTEAFF.

This clonotype occurred many times. The chain has TRBV5-1 and TRBJ1-2; the match to TRBD1 covers 7 bases. In germline, CDR1 is SGHRS, CDR2 YFSETQ. This CDR3 spans 14 amino acids. V lost 0 bases, J lost 7 bases, and 6 bases stayed unmatched. As DNA, the CDR3 is TGCGCCAGCAGCTTGGACAGGGGAAGTGGTGGCTACACCTTC. It specifies CASSLDRGSGGYTF.

This clonotype was seen a few times. The chain combines TRBV5-1 with TRBJ2-7, with 8 nucleotides matching TRBD1. The CDR3 length is 17 residues. Germline V gives CDR1 SGHRS, CDR2 YFSETQ. With 2 bases clipped from V and 1 base from J, the junction kept 11 bases outside the gene matches. CDR3 sequence (DNA): TGCGCCAGCAGCTTTGGCCCACAGGGGGAAGGGTCCTACGAGCAGTACTTC. Its translation: CASSFGPQGEGSYEQYF.

This clonotype was seen repeatedly, ten times or more. V and J are TRBV5-1 and TRBJ1-2; D is unresolved. The V gene's germline CDR1 is SGHRS and CDR2 YFSETQ. Trimming left V 0 bases short and J 7 bases short, with 13 bases between. This CDR3 contains 14 residues. CDR3 DNA: TGCGCCAGCAGCTTGGAAGGTATTGCGCCTGGCTACACCTTC. Its translation is CASSLEGIAPGYTF.

This chain connects TRBV11-2 to TRBJ2-5; no clear D. This CDR3 comprises 13 residues. V gave up 2 bases and J gave up 4 bases, with 8 bases separating them. The germline V gene encodes CDR1 SGHAT and CDR2 FQNNGV. The CDR3 spells CASSLRYTETQYF. The CDR3 nucleotides are TGTGCCAGCAGCTTACGCTATACAGAGACCCAGTACTTC.

This clonotype has at least ten counts. The chain joins TRBV12-3 or TRBV12-4 to TRBJ2-7; possible D gene TRBD1, 6 bases. The CDR3 contains 14 residues. V shed 5 bases and J shed 0 bases, with 11 bases lying between them. The CDR3 is CASSRMTGSYEQYF. The CDR3 DNA reads as TGTGCCAGCAGTCGGATGACAGGCTCCTACGAGCAGTACTTC.

This rearrangement joins TRBV5-1 to TRBJ2-7; a possible D gene is TRBD1 (5 bases). CDR1 SGHRS and CDR2 YFSETQ come from the germline V gene. The CDR3 extends over 14 amino acids. Between the trimmed V and J ends, which lost 1 base and 6 bases, there was a span of 14 bases. The CDR3 protein is CASSLRGTTGEQYF. As DNA, the CDR3 is TGCGCCAGCAGCTTGAGGGGCACTACCGGCGAGCAGTACTTC.